This T cell receptor (beta chain) was sequenced during a study of technical replicates of blood from a few donors (dated by TCRdb to 2017 to 2019). From cysteine to phenylalanine, the CDR3 is 16 amino acids long. The kept DNA is CDR3 alone, 48 bases in frame from the first base. V is pared back by 6 bases and J by 4 bases, with 19 bases lying between the germline termini. From the germline V gene (reference sequence), CDR1 is MNHEY and CDR2 is SMNVEV. The library was generated by the immunoSEQ multiplex PCR assay. Here the immuneACCESS table is served through TCRdb, limited to in-frame sequences with V and J called. Missing clones are a known gap in these copies; in checked studies unresolved V genes cover under half, and the rest lacks a known reason. This sample comprises about 100,000 clones, about 95% of them detected only once. In total, the top ten clones hold around 0.21% of the sample. Comment on this clone: Its binding antigen is unknown. Base qualities are not recorded, but no much larger clone differs from it by a single base.

This chain joins TRBV27 to TRBJ2-4; tentative D gene TRBD1, with 6 bases matching. Specimen: T cells isolated from PBMCs. This sequence was found in a human donor in good health. The DNA sequence is as follows: TGTGCCAGCAGCACCGCAACAGGGTTGGGGAAAAACATTCAGTACTTC. The encoded protein is CASSTATGLGKNIQYF.